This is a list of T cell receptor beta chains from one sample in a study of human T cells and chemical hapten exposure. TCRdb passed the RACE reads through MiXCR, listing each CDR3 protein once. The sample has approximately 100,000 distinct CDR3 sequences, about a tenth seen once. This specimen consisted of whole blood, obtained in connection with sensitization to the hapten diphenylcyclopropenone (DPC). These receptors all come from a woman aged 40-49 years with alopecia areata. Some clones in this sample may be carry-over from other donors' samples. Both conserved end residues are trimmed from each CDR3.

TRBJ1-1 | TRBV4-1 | ASSPSGAEAF
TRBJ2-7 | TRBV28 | ASSSGQGVWADRYEQY
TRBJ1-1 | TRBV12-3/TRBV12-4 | ASSYTRQGWTEAF
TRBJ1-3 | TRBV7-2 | ASSSLTGGGGNTIY
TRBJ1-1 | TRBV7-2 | ASSFGQGGTEAF
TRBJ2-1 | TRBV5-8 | ASNPTSGVYNEQF
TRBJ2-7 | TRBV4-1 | ASSQHAGTGRYEQY
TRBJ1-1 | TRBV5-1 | ASSLTGVNTEAF
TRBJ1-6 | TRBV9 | ASSVATSGVGSPLH
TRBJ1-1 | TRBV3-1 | ASSQGQGRSGNTEAF
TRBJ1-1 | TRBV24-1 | ATSDGGTEAF
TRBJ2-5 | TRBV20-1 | SARDQQGRETQY
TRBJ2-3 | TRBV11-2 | ASGQGTDTQY
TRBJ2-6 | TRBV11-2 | GTVTGPSGANVLT
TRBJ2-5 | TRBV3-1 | ASSQDPPGGISETQY
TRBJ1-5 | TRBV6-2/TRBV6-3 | ASSYRGIGQPQH
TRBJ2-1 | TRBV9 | ASSDGAGAHNEQF
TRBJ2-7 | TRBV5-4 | ASSLKFGMGEGYGEQY
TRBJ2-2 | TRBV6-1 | ATSSARRTGELF
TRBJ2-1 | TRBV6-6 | ASSPLRGGYNEQF
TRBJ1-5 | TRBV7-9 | ASSWSGNQPQH
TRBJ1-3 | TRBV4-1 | AGSDMTGNTIY
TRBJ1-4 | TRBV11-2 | ASSFSYEGKLF
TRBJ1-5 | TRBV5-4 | ASSLDRGRAQPQH
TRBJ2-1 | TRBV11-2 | ASSFRWTSGGLSSYNEQF
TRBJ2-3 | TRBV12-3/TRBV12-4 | ASSSSAGRSSTDTQY
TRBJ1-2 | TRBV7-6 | ASSPIGENYGYT
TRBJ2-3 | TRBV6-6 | ASSFRPPQGTDTQY
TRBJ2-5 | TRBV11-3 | ASSLGLTSGEETQY
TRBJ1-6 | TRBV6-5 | ASSYSTEGSYNSPLH
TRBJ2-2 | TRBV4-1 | ASLSRLAGATGELF
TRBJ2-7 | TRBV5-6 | ASSYGQGNYEQY
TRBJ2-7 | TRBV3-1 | ASSTPGQSYEQY
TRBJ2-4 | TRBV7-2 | ASSLGSQKNIQY
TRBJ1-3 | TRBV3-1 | ASSPYLLGGNTIY
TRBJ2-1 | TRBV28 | ASSPLGAGNNEQF
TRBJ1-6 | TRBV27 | ASRAIGSYNSPLH
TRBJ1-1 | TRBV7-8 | ASSLNTEAF
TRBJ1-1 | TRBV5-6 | ASSTQGAPGTEAF
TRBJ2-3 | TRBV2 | ASRRGESTDTQY
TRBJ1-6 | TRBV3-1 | ASSRDRGGNSPLH
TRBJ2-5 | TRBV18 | ASSPQPTYQETQY
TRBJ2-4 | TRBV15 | ATRSVLAKNIQY
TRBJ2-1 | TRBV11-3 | ASSPGSEQF
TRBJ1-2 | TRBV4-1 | ASSQSTGAHT